This T cell receptor beta chain comes out of a study of T cells in Graves' hyperthyroidism and ophthalmopathy (dated 2019 in TCRdb). Concerning the study at large: Peripheral blood samples were taken at the time of initial diagnosis, prior to any treatment. To identify distinguishing TCR V-J signatures, a discovery cohort of 90 to 100 patients was used, comprising some 45 with Graves' ophthalmopathy and around 57 with stable Graves' hyperthyroidism. Whether ophthalmopathy could be predicted prospectively was tested in an independent validation cohort made up of roughly 20 hyperthyroidism patients plus 17 patients who later progressed to ophthalmopathy. The roughly 90 discovery patients were divided at random into training and test sets in a 7:3 ratio. Thyroid tissue and blood T-cell repertoires from six Graves' hyperthyroidism patients were also compared in the study. Following sampling, methimazole starting at 30 mg daily was given to hyperthyroidism patients, and high-dose intravenous methylprednisolone was given to ophthalmopathy patients. The paper reports TCR Vbeta CDR3 sequencing of roughly 140 peripheral blood samples: under 45 ophthalmopathy, under 80 hyperthyroidism and around 17 progressor patients.

General conclusions and limits of the study: Ophthalmopathy was separated from stable hyperthyroidism by a 13 V-J signature model, with 85% to 90% sensitivity and about 81% specificity obtained in cross-validation and 80%/75% obtained in testing. Blood samples also contained most of the expanded thyroid clonotypes (frequency above 0.001), which suggests that blood repertoires may reflect thyroid immune responses. No statistical method was used to fix the sample size in advance, and group allocation was not hidden from the investigators. In validation, the model predicted progression to ophthalmopathy with over 60% sensitivity and approximately 78% specificity, a median of around 6.6 months before onset.

Hyperthyroidism patients were aged 18 to 65 years and newly diagnosed, with disease duration of less than 2 months. Patients with uncontrolled infections, other autoimmune diseases, pregnancy or lactation were excluded. Clinical symptoms, serum thyroxine and TRAb, thyroid ultrasound, and orbital computed tomography formed the basis for the diagnoses. Blood from progressor patients was collected at the time of first diagnosis with hyperthyroidism, before any ophthalmopathy symptoms had appeared. PBMCs were separated from roughly 10 ml of fresh peripheral blood using Ficoll-Paque density gradient centrifugation. Patients classed as progressors first received a Graves' hyperthyroidism diagnosis and then went on to develop ophthalmopathy during follow-up. Total RNA was extracted using Trizol reagent, and RNA quality was assessed on an Agilent 2100 Bioanalyzer. This clonotype was detected many times. Its antigen is still unknown. Base qualities are not provided; no much larger clone lies one nucleotide away.

The TCR beta CDR3 regions were amplified from RNA transcripts. A first-round RT-PCR of the TCR CDR3 used the HTBI primer set with the Qiagen OneStep RT-PCR kit. Libraries were constructed in a second round of multiplex PCR, after which size selection and purification were carried out. Libraries were sequenced paired-end with 100 bp reads on an Illumina HiSeq2000. Turning to the authors' computational methods: SOAPnuke was used to process the raw data, throwing out any read that contained adapters or uncalled bases, had a mean Phred below 15, or lacked an exact constant-primer or identifier match. COPE v1.2.5 was used to merge high-quality paired reads, and clonotypes were defined as unique nucleotide sequences. MiTCR v1.1 was used to align clonotypes to the IMGT TRBV, TRBD and TRBJ reference segments. Analysis was restricted to V-J combinations with a frequency above 0.0001, which covered roughly 99% of repertoires. A TCS score was defined as the ratio between F50 (clonal expansion) and ExV (chaos), using BLOSUM62-based TCRdist between CDR3 peptides within each V-J. Welch's t-statistics and random forest reduced roughly 500 V-J features to about 13, which were used in a naive Bayes classifier (R e1071). Using fastp at Q25 and MiXCR, TCRdb reprocessed the public reads and kept productive beta chains. One record per CDR3 amino acid sequence lists the most common genes and DNA. V and J calls and clone size were set by TCRdb, not the authors. In all, the sample holds 300,000 to 450,000 distinct CDR3 sequences, and about 15% of those were seen once. 25% to 35% of the sample comes from the top ten.

Material: blood. The sequence came from a woman aged 18 to 35 with Graves' hyperthyroidism that later progressed to Graves' ophthalmopathy.

The DNA sequence reads TGTGCCAGCAGACCCCAACCAGGGGATAGGAAATTCGGGCAGTACTTC. This is translated as CASRPQPGDRKFGQYF. Here the chain combines TRBV28 and TRBJ2-7; the D region possibly corresponds to TRBD1 (6 bases align). V was cut back by 6 bases and J by 9 bases, leaving a gap of 27 bases between them. The germline V gene sets CDR1 to MDHEN and CDR2 to SYDVKM. The CDR3 sequence holds 16 residues, the cysteine and phenylalanine included. Left in the record is the CDR3 DNA by itself, 48 bases read in frame from the first base.